This T cell receptor beta chain was observed in a study of OX40 agonist ivuxolimab in advanced cancers. Remarks on this clone: Its matching antigen is unknown.

Deletions cut 2 bases from V and 6 bases from J, with 16 bases between. Per the germline V gene, CDR1 is KGHSH and CDR2 is LQKENI. This CDR3 is built from 15 residues. Findings of the study overall: Fewer expanded clones were found on average in CD4+ than in CD8+ T cells. It was not determined which antigens were specifically recognized by the peripheral T cells that had undergone clonal expansion. Among the nonresponders, some also had low normalized T-cell clonal expansion. Patients with a partial response at 0.1-3.0 mg/kg had among the lowest clonal expansion.

Using immunoSEQ multiplex PCR, the repertoire was profiled, and TCRdb retains in-frame clones only, with some absent. This sample has about 100,000 clones; around nine tenths occur once, and the top ten carry under 0.4%. This TCR was recovered from an adult with an advanced solid tumor such as melanoma, head and neck, liver or kidney cancer. The sequenced sample was CD4+ or CD8+ T cells sorted from blood, obtained in a trial of the OX40 agonist ivuxolimab. The V call is TRBV18, the J call TRBJ1-1; no clear D gene. CDR3 in amino acids: CASSPRADPTPEAFF. In DNA form, the CDR3 reads TGTGCCAGCTCACCAAGGGCGGACCCCACCCCTGAAGCTTTCTTT.